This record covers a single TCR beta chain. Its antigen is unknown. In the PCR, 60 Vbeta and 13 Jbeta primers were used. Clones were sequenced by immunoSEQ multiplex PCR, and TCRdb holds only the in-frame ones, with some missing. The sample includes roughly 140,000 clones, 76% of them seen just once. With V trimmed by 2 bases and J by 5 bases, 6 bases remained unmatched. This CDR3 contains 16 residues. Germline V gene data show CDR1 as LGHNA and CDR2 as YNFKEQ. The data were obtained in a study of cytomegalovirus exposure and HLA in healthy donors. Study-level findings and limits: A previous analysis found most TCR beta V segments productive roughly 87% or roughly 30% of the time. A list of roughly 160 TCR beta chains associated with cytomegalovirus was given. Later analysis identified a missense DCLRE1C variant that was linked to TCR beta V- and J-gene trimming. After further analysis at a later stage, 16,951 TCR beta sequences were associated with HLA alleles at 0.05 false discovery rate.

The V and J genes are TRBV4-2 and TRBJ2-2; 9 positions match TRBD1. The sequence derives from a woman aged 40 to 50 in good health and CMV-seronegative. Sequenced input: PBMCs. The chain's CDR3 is CASSQPQGQGTGELFF. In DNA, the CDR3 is TGTGCCAGCAGCCAACCCCAGGGACAGGGAACCGGGGAGCTGTTTTTT.